The 14 T cell receptor beta chains given below trace back to one sample, sequenced in a study of blood T cell repertoires in COVID-19. Assay used: immunoSEQ multiplex PCR; TCRdb lists only in-frame clones, some missing. Of 40,000 to 65,000 clones listed, just over 85% are singletons. Sequencing was done on a sample of peripheral blood. These receptors all stem from a man in his 70s with active COVID-19.

This chain uses TRBV7-2 with TRBJ1-2; D possibly corresponds to TRBD1 (5 bases). Trimming took 5 bases from V and 7 from J, leaving 14 bases between them. In germline, CDR1 is SGHTA, CDR2 FQGNSA. This CDR3 is 13 amino acids long. The CDR3 bases are TGTGCCAGCAGCGTGGTCTCGGGGGTTGGCTACACCTTC. It translates to CASSVVSGVGYTF.

The J gene is TRBJ1-6, the V gene TRBV5-1; D might be TRBD1 (6 bases). This CDR3 region has 14 residues. With 4 bases removed from V and 8 bases from J, the gap between germline ends came to 13 bases. The germline V gene has CDR1 SGHRS and CDR2 YFSETQ. In DNA form, the CDR3 reads TGCGCCAGCAGCCCCTCAGGGGAGTATTCACCCCTCCACTTT. Protein: CASSPSGEYSPLHF.

The chain employs TRBV23-1 and TRBJ2-3; TRBD2 might be the D (6 bases). TRBV23-1 is marked as an open reading frame, function uncertain. The CDR3 is made up of 17 amino acids. V lost 4 bases and J lost 6, with 23 bases in between. The DNA of the CDR3 is TGCGCCAGCAGTCTTTCCATGCGGATGGGTGCGGGGGATACGCAGTATTTT. This gives the protein CASSLSMRMGAGDTQYF.

The V call is TRBV10-3, the J call TRBJ1-4, with 10 bases identical to TRBD1. Germline loops: CDR1 ENHRY, CDR2 SYGVKD. The CDR3 covers 18 residues. V lost 5 bases, J lost 1 base, and 10 bases stayed unmatched. The DNA for the CDR3 is TGTGCCATCAGTACGGGACAGGGGAGGGGAAAAACTAATGAAAAACTGTTTTTT. Translation gives CAISTGQGRGKTNEKLFF.

The rearrangement uses TRBV7-2 and TRBJ1-2, with TRBD1 matching 7 bases. The V gene's germline CDR1 is SGHTA and CDR2 FQGNSA. The CDR3 runs to 13 residues. Trimming removed 8 bases from V and 5 bases from J; junction bases left unmatched: 8. The CDR3 nucleotides read TGTGCCAGCGGGGCGGGACAGAGTTATGGCTACACCTTC. It specifies CASGAGQSYGYTF.

The chain has TRBV3-1 (or the pseudogene TRBV3-2) and TRBJ2-7; 8 bases are a match to TRBD2. The germline V gene encodes CDR1 LGHDT and CDR2 YNNKEL (reference sequence). The length of the CDR3 is 12 residues. Trimming cost V 8 bases and J 5 bases; bases outside gene matches: 5. The DNA for the CDR3 is TGTGCCAGCGGGCGGGGGGTCAACGAGCAGTACTTC. Translated, it gives CASGRGVNEQYF.

V and J are TRBV7-2 and TRBJ2-7, with 7 bases matching TRBD1. The CDR3 extends over 15 amino acids. Germline loops: CDR1 SGHTA, CDR2 FQGNSA. V lost 5 bases to trimming and J lost 6 bases; unmatched junction nucleotides: 13. This chain's CDR3 is CASSPRTGLGVEQYF. DNA of the CDR3: TGTGCCAGCAGCCCTAGGACAGGTCTTGGCGTCGAGCAGTACTTC.

The rearrangement links TRBV7-8 to TRBJ2-3; maybe TRBD1 (6 bases). Germline values: CDR1 SGHVS, CDR2 FQNEAQ. This CDR3 is built from 15 residues. V lost 3 bases to trimming and J lost 2 bases, with 12 bases between them. The CDR3 nucleotides read TGTGCCAGCAGCTTGAGCAGGGGTTCCACAGATACGCAGTATTTT. It is translated as CASSLSRGSTDTQYF. Together with reference TRBV7-8 and TRBJ2-3, the CDR3 gives the full variable domain: GAGVSQSPRYKVAKRGQDVALRCDPISGHVSLFWYQQALGQGPEFLTYFQNEAQLDKSGLPSDRFFAERPEGSVSTLKIQRTQQEDSAVYLCASSLSRGSTDTQYFGPGTRLTVL.

J is TRBJ1-1 and V is TRBV28, with TRBD1 as a possible D gene (5 bases). CDR1 MDHEN and CDR2 SYDVKM come from the germline V gene. The CDR3 covers 14 residues. V lost 5 bases to trimming and J lost 5 bases, with 15 bases between them. The CDR3 protein is CASSTGGVETEAFF. The CDR3 DNA sequence: TGTGCCAGCAGTACAGGCGGCGTGGAGACTGAAGCTTTCTTT. Based on the CDR3 plus reference TRBV28 and TRBJ1-1, the full variable domain is DVKVTQSSRYLVKRTGEKVFLECVQDMDHENMFWYRQDPGLGLRLIYFSYDVKMKEKGDIPEGYSVSREKKERFSLILESASTNQTSMYLCASSTGGVETEAFFGQGTRLTVV.

The V call is TRBV9, the J call TRBJ1-4; tentative D call: TRBD1 (5 bases). V was shortened by 0 bases and J by 1 base, with 10 bases between the two germline ends. This CDR3 has 16 amino acids. CDR1 is SGDLS, CDR2 YYNGEE, per germline. The DNA for the CDR3 is TGTGCCAGCAGCGTAGGAAGGGGAATAACTAATGAAAAACTGTTTTTT. Translating it yields CASSVGRGITNEKLFF.

The gene calls are TRBV10-3 and TRBJ2-5, with 8 bases matching TRBD1. V gave up 3 bases and J gave up 4 bases; unmatched junction bases: 4. The CDR3 runs 14 residues. Germline CDR1 is ENHRY and CDR2 is SYGVKD. CDR3 residues: CAISDPDRGETQYF. The CDR3 DNA reads as TGTGCCATCAGTGATCCCGACAGGGGAGAGACCCAGTACTTC.

The chain uses TRBV18 and TRBJ1-1; the match to TRBD1 covers 7 bases. The CDR3 sequence is 12 residues long. Looked up from germline, CDR1 is KGHSH and CDR2 is LQKENI. J lost 7 bases, V lost 3 bases, and 2 bases had no gene match. In nucleotides, the CDR3 is TGTGCCAGCTCACCCGGGACAGATGAAGCTTTCTTT. It yields the protein CASSPGTDEAFF.

The J gene is TRBJ2-2, the V gene TRBV15; D is uncertain. The length of the CDR3 is 12 residues. Trimming left V 1 base short and J 5 bases short, with 2 bases between. CDR1 and CDR2 from the germline V gene are LNHNV and YYDKDF (reference sequence). The CDR3 spells CATSRVTGELFF. The CDR3 DNA reads as TGTGCCACCAGCAGAGTAACCGGGGAGCTGTTTTTT.

The chain recombines TRBV11-3 with TRBJ2-1; 10 bases align to TRBD1. The ends lost 8 bases at V and 7 bases at J; junction bases unmatched: 5. The CDR3 length is 13 residues. Per the germline V gene, CDR1 is SGHNT and CDR2 is YENEEA. DNA for the CDR3: TGTGCCAGCGGGACAGGGGTAGGGAATGAGCAGTTCTTC. It yields the protein CASGTGVGNEQFF. Variable domain in full (rest from reference TRBV11-3 and TRBJ2-1): EAGVVQSPRYKIIEKKQPVAFWCNPISGHNTLYWYLQNLGQGPELLIRYENEEAVDDSQLPKDRFSAERLKGVDSTLKIQPAELGDSAVYLCASGTGVGNEQFFGPGTRLTVL.